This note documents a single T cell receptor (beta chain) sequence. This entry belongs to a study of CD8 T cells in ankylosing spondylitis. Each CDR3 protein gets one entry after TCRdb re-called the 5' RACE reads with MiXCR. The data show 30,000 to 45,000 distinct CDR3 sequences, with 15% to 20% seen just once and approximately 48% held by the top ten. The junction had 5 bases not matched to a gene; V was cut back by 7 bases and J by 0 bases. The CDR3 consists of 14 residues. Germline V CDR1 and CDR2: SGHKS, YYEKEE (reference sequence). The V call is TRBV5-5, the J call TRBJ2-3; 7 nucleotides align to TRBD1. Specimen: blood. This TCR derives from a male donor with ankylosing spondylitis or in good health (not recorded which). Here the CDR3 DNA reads TGTGCCAGCGGACAGGCCGGGAGCACAGATACGCAGTATTTT. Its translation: CASGQAGSTDTQYF.